A selection of T cell receptor beta chains follows, all from one sample in a study of blood T cell repertoires in COVID-19. Only in-frame clones appear in the TCRdb table, and some are missing; sequencing was by immunoSEQ multiplex PCR. The sample has around 150,000 clones, 84% seen once. Specimen: peripheral blood. The receptor set was obtained from a human donor in a cohort sampled during active COVID-19. Each CDR3 is given without its conserved first and last residue.

V gene	J gene	CDR3 protein
TRBV6-5	TRBJ2-7	ASSSNGGGPYEQY
TRBV7-3	TRBJ2-2	ASRPTSVTGELF
TRBV7-3	TRBJ2-3	ASSPSGGSSTQY
TRBV6-5	TRBJ2-2	ASSSYHDTGELF
TRBV7-2	TRBJ1-3	ASSPGGGAGNTIY
TRBV12-2	TRBJ2-1	ASRLVPGGVYNEQF
TRBV9	TRBJ2-6	ASSPFSGANVLT
TRBV5-8	TRBJ2-2	ASSDFRSGQGLNTGELF
TRBV3-1/TRBV3-2	TRBJ2-7	ASSQGVQGPYEQY
TRBV6-5	TRBJ2-5	ASKRDYQETQY
TRBV6-1	TRBJ2-3	ASSEDSLLAGTDTQY
TRBV6-2/TRBV6-3	TRBJ1-5	ASSWPDTRGNQPQH
TRBV6-2/TRBV6-3	TRBJ1-1	ASSYWTGINTEAF
TRBV7-8	TRBJ1-1	ASSFESNTEAF
TRBV3-1/TRBV3-2	TRBJ2-1	ASSQRRGNEQF
TRBV14	TRBJ2-1	ASSPGGHGEQF
TRBV5-4	TRBJ2-1	ASSFVRTATEQF
TRBV6-6	TRBJ2-7	ASSYLKGAVDEQY
TRBV7-9	TRBJ1-1	ASSLVFDRGYGVNTEAF
TRBV7-2	TRBJ2-1	ASSLATSGGYNEQF
TRBV15	TRBJ2-5	ATRDAGGGETQY
TRBV5-1	TRBJ2-3	ASSLDLAPDTQY
TRBV6-7	TRBJ1-1	ASSYLRVGQGESEMNTEAF
TRBV19	TRBJ2-2	ASSMPTGNTGELF
TRBV6-2/TRBV6-3	TRBJ1-6	ASSDRRDAGRHSPLH
TRBV19	TRBJ1-1	ASSIDPDRGNTEAF
TRBV9	TRBJ2-7	ASSPGGRYEQY
TRBV5-6	TRBJ1-5	ASSWYIGGGRVNQPQH
TRBV7-3	TRBJ2-5	ASSLSRAGRETQY
TRBV11-2	TRBJ1-2	ASSLDQGGYGYT
TRBV7-9	TRBJ2-3	ASSASRPGTDTQY
TRBV4-3	TRBJ1-2	ASSLRQGDYGYT
TRBV5-6	TRBJ2-1	ASSLGLAGASSSYNEQF
TRBV5-1	TRBJ2-3	ASSLGLAGEGDTQY
TRBV18	TRBJ2-5	ASSPTGGVGETQY
TRBV6-2/TRBV6-3	TRBJ1-1	ASSYPGQQKEAF
TRBV6-1	TRBJ1-2	ASSEVSLGENYGYT
TRBV5-6	TRBJ1-1	ASSLVSNTEAF
TRBV5-6	TRBJ1-1	ASIRTGDTEAF
TRBV27	TRBJ2-7	ASSGGRTSEQY
TRBV6-2/TRBV6-3	TRBJ1-3	ASSYGGQGTSGNTIY
TRBV27	TRBJ1-6	ASSFTRGRSPLH
TRBV28	TRBJ2-6	ASSFVGTEDSGANVLT
TRBV9	TRBJ2-1	ASSVWDRAHNEQF
TRBV5-4	TRBJ1-2	ASSLVEGAGYT
TRBV4-3	TRBJ2-1	ASSTLAGGDEQF
TRBV4-1	TRBJ2-2	ASSQDNLAMYTGELF
TRBV10-3	TRBJ2-7	AVAGGLPYEQY
TRBV5-1	TRBJ2-2	ASSLDGGASGGTGELF
TRBV18	TRBJ1-1	ASSPNRKRTEAF
TRBV19	TRBJ1-4	ASRGSPSEKLF
TRBV5-8	TRBJ2-5	ASSLDLQGGQETQY
TRBV7-9	TRBJ2-6	ASSLLGWDRSSGANVLT
TRBV5-1	TRBJ2-5	ASWDSGGIETQY
TRBV9	TRBJ2-1	ASSVASGGSSYNEQF
TRBV6-2/TRBV6-3	TRBJ1-1	ASSWTGGNTEAF
TRBV6-5	TRBJ1-2	ASSSPQGRGT
TRBV28	TRBJ2-3	ASSPLSSTDTQY
TRBV19	TRBJ2-7	ASSIGLASPYEQY
TRBV7-2	TRBJ1-4	ASSPDRGQGEKLF